Each of the 8 T cell receptor beta chains below was sequenced from the same sample in a study of regulatory T cells in long-lasting Graves disease. Building of the TCR beta libraries involved iRepertoire HTBI primers and Arm-PCR of CDR3 regions. MiXCR, applied by TCRdb to the multiplex PCR reads, yields one record per CDR3 protein. The sample has about 470,000 distinct CDR3 sequences, around 20% seen once. Described time point: persistent/refractory GD, antithyroid drugs over 5 years with positive TRAb. PBMC-derived RNA was used for the TCR library. The sequences come from peripheral blood mononuclear cells (PBMCs), collected when the disease was refractory, from a patient treated with antithyroid drugs. These TCRs come from a female donor with Graves disease.

This clonotype was detected many times. The chain joins TRBV28 to TRBJ1-1; D not resolved. This CDR3 is built from 13 residues. Germline assignment: CDR1 MDHEN and CDR2 SYDVKM. Deletions cut 6 bases from V and 4 bases from J, with 12 bases between. The CDR3 DNA reads TGTGCCAGCAGGTATCAGGTGAGCACTGAAGCTTTCTTT. The encoded protein is CASRYQVSTEAFF.

The CDR3: CASSLEGVRDSLSYEQYF. The CDR3 coding sequence is TGTGCCAGCAGCTTAGAAGGGGTCCGGGACAGCTTATCCTACGAGCAGTACTTC. The rearrangement links TRBV11-3 to TRBJ2-7, with 7 bases identical to TRBD1. The CDR3 spans 18 residues. CDR1 SGHNT and CDR2 YENEEA come from the germline V gene. Losses at the gene ends were 0 bases for V and 1 base for J; bases not matched to a gene: 12. Drawing the rest from reference TRBV11-3 and TRBJ2-7, the complete variable domain is EAGVVQSPRYKIIEKKQPVAFWCNPISGHNTLYWYLQNLGQGPELLIRYENEEAVDDSQLPKDRFSAERLKGVDSTLKIQPAELGDSAVYLCASSLEGVRDSLSYEQYFGPGTRLTVT.

A few counts support this clonotype. This rearrangement joins TRBV3-1 to TRBJ2-2, with no clear D. V dropped 0 bases and J dropped 4 bases, with 12 bases sitting between them. The CDR3 is made up of 16 amino acids. The germline V gene encodes CDR1 LGHDT and CDR2 YNNKEL (reference sequence). The CDR3 region has the DNA TGTGCCAGCAGCCAAGATCATACAGAGACCACCGGGGAGCTGTTTTTT. This codes for CASSQDHTETTGELFF.

In this sample, this clonotype turned up many times. The chain uses TRBV6-5 and TRBJ1-5; 7 bases agree with TRBD1. CDR1 is MNHEY, CDR2 SVGAGI, per germline. The J segment lost 0 bases and the V segment lost 2 bases, leaving 4 bases of the junction unmatched. There are 16 residues in the CDR3. Here the CDR3 DNA reads TGTGCCAGCAGTTACCTTGGGACAGTTAGCAATCAGCCCCAGCATTTT. Protein: CASSYLGTVSNQPQHF.

Concerning this clonotype itself: The junction shows a germline mismatch at one end, possibly a read error. V gene TRBV20-1 combines with J gene TRBJ1-5; no firm D call. This CDR3 is built from 13 residues. The V gene's germline CDR1 is DFQATT and CDR2 SNEGSKA (reference sequence). The DNA of the CDR3 is TGCAGTGCTAGAACTGGGGTGGATCAGACCCAGCATTTT. It codes for CSARTGVDQTQHF.

The rearrangement links TRBV6-2 or TRBV6-3 to TRBJ1-5; D perhaps matches TRBD1 (5 bases). The CDR3 contains 12 residues. Germline assignment: CDR1 MNHEY and CDR2 SVGEGT. The ends were cut back, 7 bases at V and 4 bases at J, with 8 bases in the middle. In DNA form, the CDR3 reads TGTGCCAGCATGGGGCCGAATCAGCCCCAGCATTTT. Its translation: CASMGPNQPQHF.

There are many counts of this clonotype. CDR3 DNA sequence: TGTGCCAGCAGATACCTCGCGGACACTGAAGCTTTCTTT. Translating it yields CASRYLADTEAFF. The chain has TRBV27 and TRBJ1-1; D not resolved. Trimming removed 6 bases at V and 3 bases at J, with 11 bases between. Looked up from germline, CDR1 is MNHEY and CDR2 is SMNVEV (reference sequence). The CDR3 runs 13 residues.

The chain links TRBV2 to TRBJ2-3; D is unresolved. This CDR3 has 14 residues. CDR1 and CDR2 (germline): SNHLY, FYNNEI. Trimming stripped 2 bases from V and 4 bases from J, with 10 bases between. In DNA, the CDR3 is TGTGCCAGCAGTGAACGATTGGTGCCAGATACGCAGTATTTT. Translating it yields CASSERLVPDTQYF.